This TCR beta chain appears in the sequencing data of a study of T cell responses to AZD1222 COVID-19 vaccine. Turning to the study itself: Second doses that came at about 4 or about 12 weeks were put together.

Using immunoSEQ multiplex PCR, the repertoire was profiled, and TCRdb retains in-frame clones only, with some absent. The sample has roughly 120,000 clones; around nine tenths are singletons. This clone appeared a single time. Its antigen is unidentified. The germline gives CDR1 SNHLY, CDR2 FYNNEI. With 5 bases clipped from V and 7 bases from J, the junction kept 16 bases outside the gene matches. The CDR3 runs to 16 residues. General study points: Donors were mostly white British, more females; clonal diversity possibly underestimated. In all cases, repertoires were sampled only after the peak T cell response. Spike-specific TCR breadth and depth went up after people got two AZD1222 doses.

The receptor was derived from an adult in good health. The sequenced sample was peripheral blood, obtained on day 0 of AZD1222 vaccination. The J gene is TRBJ1-2, the V gene TRBV2; 7 bases agree with TRBD1. The CDR3 nucleotides are TGTGCCAGCAGTACCAAGCTGCAGGGGGGAGGTATTGGCTACACCTTC. Translating gives CASSTKLQGGGIGYTF.